This TCR beta chain was obtained from a study of blood T cell repertoires in COVID-19. Produced via immunoSEQ multiplex PCR; TCRdb's table is partial and in-frame only. The sample comprises roughly 360,000 clones, 70% to 90% of which are singletons, and 1% to 1.5% rests with the top ten. Enrolled through a virtual design, the participants were between roughly 18 and 95 years of age and came from roughly 22 US areas. Recovery meant two consecutive negative NP/OP PCR tests, professional clearance, or resolved symptoms. The sequence was collected from a man younger than 40 who had recovered from COVID-19. Sequencing was done on a sample of PBMCs or T cells enriched from blood (not recorded which).

This CDR3 is CASSVDPGENYGYTF. The CDR3 DNA is TGTGCCAGCAGCGTAGATCCAGGGGAAAACTATGGCTACACCTTC. This sequence joins TRBV9 and TRBJ1-2, with D possibly being TRBD1 (6 bases). The length of the CDR3 is 15 residues. Germline CDR1 SGDLS, CDR2 YYNGEE. Trimming left V 0 bases short and J 2 bases short, with 11 bases between. The whole variable domain, remainder taken from reference TRBV9 and TRBJ1-2, is DSGVTQTPKHLITATGQRVTLRCSPRSGDLSVYWYQQSLDQGLQFLIQYYNGEERAKGNILERFSAQQFPDLHSELNLSSLELGDSALYFCASSVDPGENYGYTFGSGTRLTVV.